This T cell receptor beta chain was sequenced during a study of regulatory T cells in long-lasting Graves disease. The study, taken as a whole, reports: Persistent Graves' patients possessed reduced TCR diversity relative to recently diagnosed ones. Accuracy might have suffered from few samples. Relative to new patients (around 1,000), persistent patients exhibited greater sharing of public clonotypes (around 3,000). Patients with persistent disease showed a bias toward TRBV28, TRBJ1-2 and TRBJ2-5.

Building the TCR beta libraries relied on iRepertoire HTBI primers, and CDR3 regions underwent Arm-PCR. TCRdb analysed the multiplex PCR reads with MiXCR anew, one entry per CDR3 protein. The table shows about 290,000 distinct CDR3 sequences, with 22% occurring only once. Comment on this clonotype: Its target is unknown.

The CDR3 consists of 14 residues. The germline V gene has CDR1 SNHLY and CDR2 FYNNEI. The germline V and J ends were trimmed by 8 bases and 6 bases, with 20 bases remaining between them. Stated time point: persistent/refractory GD, antithyroid drugs over 5 years with positive TRAb. Generation of the TCR library employed RNA extracted from PBMCs. The TCR was taken from a female donor with Graves disease. The sequencing used peripheral blood mononuclear cells (PBMCs), collected when the disease was refractory, from a patient treated with antithyroid drugs. V and J are TRBV2 and TRBJ2-7, with D perhaps assigned TRBD1 or TRBD2 (6 bases each). CDR3 sequence reads: CASLLKGGRGEQYF. The CDR3 DNA sequence: TGTGCCAGCTTACTAAAGGGGGGAAGGGGCGAGCAGTACTTC.